The rows below give T cell receptor beta chains drawn from one sample of a study of blood T cell repertoires in COVID-19. Assay: immunoSEQ multiplex PCR; the TCRdb copy retains only in-frame clones and omits some. The data hold roughly 140,000 clones, with roughly 80% observed a single time. Sequencing was carried out using peripheral blood. Receptor source: a man in his sixties with acute or convalescent COVID-19. Both conserved end residues are part of each CDR3. D genes are given only for firm matches. Clone size, where shown, is once, few, many, or a class for clones that have expanded.

.	TRBD2	TRBV11-2	TRBJ2-2	TGTGCCAGCAGCAAGAATGGACTAGCGGTCACCGGGGAGCTGTTTTTT	CASSKNGLAVTGELFF
.	.	TRBV3-1/TRBV3-2	TRBJ2-3	TGTGCCAGCAGCCCTGGGACTTCTCGTTTTCCCACAGATACGCAGTATTTT	CASSPGTSRFPTDTQYF
.	.	TRBV6-5	TRBJ1-6	TGTGCCAGCAGTCCCCGGACAAGACTTAATTCACCCCTCCACTTT	CASSPRTRLNSPLHF
.	TRBD1	TRBV4-1	TRBJ2-2	TGCGCCAGCAGCCAAGATCACTTAACAGGGGGCATGAACACCGGGGAGCTGTTTTTT	CASSQDHLTGGMNTGELFF
.	.	TRBV7-2	TRBJ1-5	TGTGCCAGCAGCTTCGGACAAAGGAATCAGCCCCAGCATTTT	CASSFGQRNQPQHF
.	TRBD1	TRBV5-4	TRBJ1-1	TGTGCCAGCAGCCGGACAGGGGTGAACACTGAAGCTTTCTTT	CASSRTGVNTEAFF
.	TRBD2	TRBV5-6	TRBJ2-7	TGTGCCAGCAGCCGTGGACTAGCGGGAACTTACGAGCAGTACTTC	CASSRGLAGTYEQYF
.	.	TRBV7-9	TRBJ2-7	TGTGCCAGCAGTTGGTCGGTCTACGAGCAGTACTTC	CASSWSVYEQYF
.	TRBD2	TRBV19	TRBJ2-7	TGTGCCAGTAGTCTAGGGACTAGCGGGACCTACGAGCAGTACTTC	CASSLGTSGTYEQYF
.	.	TRBV3-1/TRBV3-2	TRBJ2-7	TGTGCCAGCAGCCAAGATAGGCTCTCGGGGCAGTACTTC	CASSQDRLSGQYF
few	TRBD1	TRBV7-2	TRBJ1-1	TGTGCCAGCCGCGTACAGGGGGCTACTGAAGCTTTCTTT	CASRVQGATEAFF
.	.	TRBV29-1	TRBJ2-5	TGCAGCGTTGACCAGGCGGAGACCCAGTACTTC	CSVDQAETQYF
.	.	TRBV19	TRBJ1-2	TGTGCCAGTAGTATAGCCCGACAGACGTCTAACTATGGCTACACCTTC	CASSIARQTSNYGYTF
.	.	TRBV27	TRBJ2-2	TGTGCCAGCAGTTTAGGAGAAACCGGGGAGCTGTTTTTT	CASSLGETGELFF
.	TRBD1	TRBV2	TRBJ2-7	TGTGCCAGCAGTGGAACCGGTCAGGGGGCGGGTGAGCAGTACTTC	CASSGTGQGAGEQYF
.	TRBD2	TRBV25-1	TRBJ2-3	TGTGCCAGCAGTTCGGCTAGCGGGACAGATACGCAGTATTTT	CASSSASGTDTQYF
.	.	TRBV7-8	TRBJ1-1	TGTGCCAGCTTTGGGAGGAGCCGGAACACTGAAGCTTTCTTT	CASFGRSRNTEAFF
.	.	TRBV5-4	TRBJ1-2	TGTGCCAGCAGCTTGGCAGGGTGGGATTATGGCTACACCTTC	CASSLAGWDYGYTF
.	.	TRBV7-9	TRBJ1-1	TGTGCCAGCAGCCCAGGTATATGGGGGAGGTTGAACACTGAAGCTTTCTTT	CASSPGIWGRLNTEAFF
.	.	TRBV28	TRBJ2-7	TGTGCCAGCAGTTTATCCAACAGCTACGAGCAGTACTTC	CASSLSNSYEQYF
.	.	TRBV10-1	TRBJ1-1	TGCGCCAGCAGTGAGCCTAAGGGCCAGGGTAGTAGGAACACTGAAGCTTTCTTT	CASSEPKGQGSRNTEAFF
.	.	TRBV29-1	TRBJ1-3	TGCAGCGTGGAAGGGGACTCCTCTGGAAACACCATATATTTT	CSVEGDSSGNTIYF
.	.	TRBV7-9	TRBJ1-1	TGTGCCAGCAGCCGCGACTTATGGGACACTGAAGCTTTCTTT	CASSRDLWDTEAFF
.	.	TRBV14	TRBJ2-7	TGTGCCAGCAGCCGCTCAGGGCTCGCGCAGTACTTC	CASSRSGLAQYF
.	TRBD1	TRBV10-3	TRBJ1-2	TGTGCCATCACCGGGACAGGGGGCGGCTACACCTTC	CAITGTGGGYTF
.	.	TRBV18	TRBJ1-1	TGTGCCAGCGGGCCGGACATGAACACTGAAGCTTTCTTT	CASGPDMNTEAFF
.	TRBD1	TRBV24-1	TRBJ2-7	TGTGCCACCAGTGATCGGACAGGCGGCCACTACGAGCAGTACTTC	CATSDRTGGHYEQYF
.	TRBD1	TRBV9	TRBJ1-4	TGTGCCAGTGGACAGGACACAAATGAAAAACTGTTTTTT	CASGQDTNEKLFF
.	.	TRBV6-1	TRBJ2-6	TGTGCCAGCAGTGAAGCGCAGGGTTCTGGGGCCAACGTCCTGACTTTC	CASSEAQGSGANVLTF
.	.	TRBV2	TRBJ1-5	TGTGCCAGCACCGCACAGGGCGGCAATCAGCCCCAGCATTTT	CASTAQGGNQPQHF
few	TRBD2	TRBV19	TRBJ2-5	TGTGCCAGTAGTCCTCTGGCTAGCGGTAAAGAGACCCAGTACTTC	CASSPLASGKETQYF
.	.	TRBV6-2/TRBV6-3	TRBJ2-7	TGTGCCAGCAGTTACTGGAGGGGGCGGGAGCAGTACTTC	CASSYWRGREQYF
once	TRBD1	TRBV28	TRBJ2-6	TGTGCCATCGGGACCGGGACAGGGGGCGCTGGGGCCAACGTCCTGACTTTC	CAIGTGTGGAGANVLTF
.	.	TRBV7-9	TRBJ1-5	TGTGCCAGCAGGCAGGACAATCAGCCCCAGCATTTT	CASRQDNQPQHF
once	.	TRBV7-9	TRBJ1-4	TGTGCCACTTCCAGGGGTTTGCCTAATGAAAAACTGTTTTTT	CATSRGLPNEKLFF
.	.	TRBV6-5	TRBJ1-1	TGTGCCAGCAGCCACCCCGGGGGCACTGAAGCTTTCTTT	CASSHPGGTEAFF
few	.	TRBV10-3	TRBJ1-5	TGTGCCATCAGCCCGGGCAATCAGCCCCAGCATTTT	CAISPGNQPQHF
.	.	TRBV25-1	TRBJ1-1	TGTGCCAGCAGTGAATACGAGGACATGAACACTGAAGCTTTCTTT	CASSEYEDMNTEAFF
once	.	TRBV19	TRBJ1-2	TGTGCCAGTACCCGAGGAGTCGGGGGAGGCTACACCTTC	CASTRGVGGGYTF
.	TRBD1	TRBV23-1	TRBJ1-5	TGCGCCAGCAGTCACCCTACGACAGGGACCAATCAGCCCCAGCATTTT	CASSHPTTGTNQPQHF
.	TRBD1	TRBV9	TRBJ1-6	TGTGCCAGCAGCGTTGGGGACAGCGATTCACCCCTCCACTTT	CASSVGDSDSPLHF